This T cell receptor (beta chain) was recorded in a study of T cell repertoires in cytomegalovirus infection. Study background: Matching HLA type and CMV infection were both indicated by public TCR beta signatures. Findings of the study overall: Summed public TCR beta family frequency identified CMV carriers bearing the relevant HLA. The response measured ex vivo was dominated by TCR beta clonotypes (HLA-C-restricted and CMV-specific).

The CDR3 contains 15 residues. Trimming took 6 bases from V and 4 from J; bases not matched to a gene: 12. Germline CDR1 is DFQATT and CDR2 is SNEGSKA (reference sequence). TCRdb fed the reads into MiXCR, producing one record per CDR3 protein. In the table there are under 600,000 distinct CDR3 sequences, approximately 15% of which are singletons. This clonotype was counted ten times or more. Its specificity is not known. This clonotype was obtained from a human donor in good health (CMV status not recorded). Some clones in this sample may be carry-over from other donors' samples. The chain employs TRBV20-1 and TRBJ2-3; 8 bases agree with TRBD2. The sample taken for sequencing was CD8+ T cells from PBMCs. The CDR3 sequence: CSAPPGGSRADTQYF. CDR3 DNA sequence: TGCAGTGCCCCCCCGGGAGGGTCTCGAGCAGATACGCAGTATTTT.